Shown below are 14 T cell receptor beta chains from a single sample sequenced in a study of early T cells in non-severe SARS-CoV-2 infection. TCRdb reprocessed the 5' RACE reads via MiXCR and lists one record per CDR3 protein. Of about 130,000 distinct CDR3 sequences in the sample, around 14% are singletons; the top ten hold less than 25%. Sequencing was performed on whole blood. These receptors came from an adult who was a healthcare worker with PCR-confirmed SARS-CoV-2 infection or an uninfected control (not recorded which).

This clonotype was counted only a few times. The chain is built from TRBV10-3 and TRBJ2-1; D perhaps matches TRBD2 (5 bases). Per the germline V gene, CDR1 is ENHRY and CDR2 is SYGVKD. This CDR3 comprises 14 residues. The ends were cut back, 0 bases at V and 4 bases at J, with 7 bases in the middle. The CDR3 here is CAISESPGYNEQFF. As DNA, the CDR3 is TGTGCCATCAGTGAGTCCCCGGGGTACAATGAGCAGTTCTTC.

This clonotype was found a few times. This chain links TRBV6-1 with TRBJ1-4; 7 bases align to TRBD1. The junction had 6 bases not matched to a gene; V was cut back by 5 bases and J by 6 bases. The CDR3 sequence is 14 residues long. Germline V gene sequence: CDR1 MNHNS, CDR2 SASEGT. Here the CDR3 DNA reads TGTGCCAGCAGTATGACAGGGTTGTATGAAAAACTGTTTTTT. It encodes CASSMTGLYEKLFF.

There are a few counts of this clonotype. The CDR3 DNA follows: TGTGCCAGCAGTCTCACCGACCGCGGCCAGTTCTTC. Amino acids: CASSLTDRGQFF. J is TRBJ2-1 and V is TRBV6-1; the D is unclear. Germline assignment: CDR1 MNHNS and CDR2 SASEGT. There are 12 residues in the CDR3. V was trimmed by 5 bases and J by 13 bases, leaving 15 bases between them.

The chain is built from TRBV30 and TRBJ1-2, with no clear D. Trimming removed 7 bases at V and 8 bases at J, with 20 bases between. The CDR3 runs to 13 residues. CDR1 and CDR2 (germline): GTSNPN, SVGIG (reference sequence). CDR3 loop: CAYTAGNSRGYTF. Here the CDR3 DNA reads TGTGCCTATACCGCCGGGAACTCGAGGGGCTACACCTTC.

The J gene is TRBJ1-3, the V gene TRBV20-1; TRBD1 matches 7 bases. The CDR3 is made up of 15 amino acids. CDR1 is DFQATT, CDR2 SNEGSKA, per germline (reference sequence). J gave up 6 bases and V 5 bases, and 13 bases lay outside the gene matches. CDR3 loop: CSARDLRQGVNTIYF. Here the CDR3 DNA reads TGCAGTGCTCGTGACCTCAGACAGGGAGTAAACACCATATATTTT.

This clonotype turned up a few times. The CDR3, as DNA: TGTGCCAGCAGCGGTACAGGGTACTCGGGAAACACCATATATTTT. Its protein product is CASSGTGYSGNTIYF. The chain employs TRBV7-8 and TRBJ1-3; tentative D call: TRBD1 (6 bases). The CDR3 loop spans 15 amino acids. V lost 5 bases and J lost 4, with 15 bases in between. Germline V lookup: CDR1 SGHVS, CDR2 FQNEAQ.

The chain joins TRBV9 to TRBJ1-2; D possibly corresponds to TRBD1 (5 bases). CDR3 length: 17 residues. The V gene's germline CDR1 is SGDLS and CDR2 YYNGEE. The V gene lost 4 bases and the J gene lost 8 bases, with 27 bases spanning the gap. The CDR3 loop reads CASSLSGSRGAGLGYTF. DNA of the CDR3: TGTGCCAGCAGCCTTTCCGGTTCCCGGGGCGCGGGTTTAGGCTACACCTTC. The full variable domain, with the rest looked up from reference TRBV9 and TRBJ1-2, is DSGVTQTPKHLITATGQRVTLRCSPRSGDLSVYWYQQSLDQGLQFLIQYYNGEERAKGNILERFSAQQFPDLHSELNLSSLELGDSALYFCASSLSGSRGAGLGYTFGSGTRLTVV.

The table lists this clonotype with a few counts. This chain links TRBV20-1 with TRBJ2-3, with D perhaps matching TRBD2 (6 bases). The V end lost 3 bases, the J end lost 1 base, and 11 bases lay between the germline ends. This CDR3 is built from 14 residues. Germline V gene data show CDR1 as DFQATT and CDR2 as SNEGSKA (reference sequence). The CDR3 protein is CSASQAGRTDTQYF. The DNA for the CDR3 is TGCAGTGCTAGTCAAGCGGGTCGCACAGATACGCAGTATTTT.

This clonotype was observed a few times. The chain links TRBV19 to TRBJ1-2, with TRBD1 as a possible D gene (6 bases). Trimming removed 5 bases from V and 7 bases from J, with 20 bases in between. The CDR3 runs to 15 residues. In germline, CDR1 is LNHDA, CDR2 SQIVND (reference sequence). This CDR3 is CASSRRDFMGAGYTF. CDR3 bases: TGTGCCAGTAGTCGTCGAGATTTTATGGGGGCTGGCTACACCTTC. The variable domain in full, with the rest retrieved from reference TRBV19 and TRBJ1-2, is DGGITQSPKYLFRKEGQNVTLSCEQNLNHDAMYWYRQDPGQGLRLIYYSQIVNDFQKGDIAEGYSVSREKKESFPLTVTSAQKNPTAFYLCASSRRDFMGAGYTFGSGTRLTVV.

This clonotype was seen a handful of times. The V and J genes are TRBV7-9 and TRBJ2-7; 8 bases are shared with TRBD1. The germline CDR1 and CDR2 sequences are SEHNR and FQNEAQ (reference sequence). Trimming took 5 bases from V and 3 from J; bases not matched to a gene: 6. The length of the CDR3 is 14 residues. The CDR3 reads CASSTGQGNYEQYF. The CDR3 DNA reads TGTGCCAGCAGCACAGGACAGGGTAACTACGAGCAGTACTTC.

There are a few counts of this clonotype. V and J are TRBV10-3 and TRBJ1-1, with TRBD1 identical over 8 bases. This CDR3 region has 13 residues. Per the germline V gene, CDR1 is ENHRY and CDR2 is SYGVKD. V dropped 6 bases and J dropped 4; count of bases not matched to a gene: 4. The CDR3 here is CAIRGDRGTEAFF. The CDR3 DNA follows: TGTGCCATCAGGGGAGACAGGGGCACTGAAGCTTTCTTT.

This clonotype showed up just a few times. The chain employs TRBV25-1 and TRBJ2-5, with a possible D match to TRBD2 (6 bases). V was cut by 5 bases and J by 2 bases, with 21 bases left in between. Germline V gene lookup returns CDR1 MGHDK and CDR2 SYGVNS. The CDR3 runs 17 residues. Here the CDR3 reads CASSKGLGLSVQETQYF. The CDR3, as DNA: TGTGCCAGCAGTAAGGGACTCGGGTTGTCTGTTCAAGAGACCCAGTACTTC.

This clonotype has only a few counts. The V call is TRBV9, the J call TRBJ1-5; D is unresolved. The CDR3 sequence is 16 residues long. V gave up 6 bases and J gave up 0 bases, with 16 bases separating them. Germline lookup yields CDR1 SGDLS and CDR2 YYNGEE. This CDR3 reads CASKETEDFSNQPQHF. CDR3 DNA: TGTGCCAGCAAAGAGACTGAGGACTTTAGCAATCAGCCCCAGCATTTT.

The rearrangement uses TRBV20-1 and TRBJ2-3, with TRBD1 matching 8 bases. CDR1 is DFQATT and CDR2 is SNEGSKA in the germline V gene (reference sequence). The CDR3 contains 13 residues. The junction had 0 bases not matched to a gene; V was cut back by 0 bases and J by 4 bases. The CDR3 protein is CSARDRGPDTQYF. The CDR3 DNA reads as TGCAGTGCTAGAGACAGGGGGCCAGATACGCAGTATTTT.